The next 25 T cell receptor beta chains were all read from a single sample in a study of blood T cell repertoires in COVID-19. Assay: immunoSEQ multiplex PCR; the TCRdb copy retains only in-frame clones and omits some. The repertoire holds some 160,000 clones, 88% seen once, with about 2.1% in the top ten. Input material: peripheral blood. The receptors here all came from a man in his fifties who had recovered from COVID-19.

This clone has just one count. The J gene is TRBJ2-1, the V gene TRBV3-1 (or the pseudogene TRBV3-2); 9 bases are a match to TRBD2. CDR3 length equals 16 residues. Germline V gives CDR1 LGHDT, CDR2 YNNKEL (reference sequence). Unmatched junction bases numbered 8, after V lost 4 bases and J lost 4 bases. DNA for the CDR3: TGTGCCAGCAGCCCCACGGGAGCGGGGGGTTACAATGAGCAGTTCTTC. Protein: CASSPTGAGGYNEQFF.

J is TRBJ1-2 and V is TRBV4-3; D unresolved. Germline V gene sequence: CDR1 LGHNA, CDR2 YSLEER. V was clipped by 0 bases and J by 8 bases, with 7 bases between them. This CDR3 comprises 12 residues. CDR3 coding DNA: TGCGCCAGCAGCCAAGACAGACTGGGCTACACCTTC. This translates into CASSQDRLGYTF.

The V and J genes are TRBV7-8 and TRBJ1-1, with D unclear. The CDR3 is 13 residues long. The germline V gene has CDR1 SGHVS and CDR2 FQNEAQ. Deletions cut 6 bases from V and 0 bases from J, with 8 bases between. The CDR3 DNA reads TGTGCCAGCAGGAGGGCCCTGAACACTGAAGCTTTCTTT. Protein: CASRRALNTEAFF. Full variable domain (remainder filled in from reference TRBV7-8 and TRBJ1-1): GAGVSQSPRYKVAKRGQDVALRCDPISGHVSLFWYQQALGQGPEFLTYFQNEAQLDKSGLPSDRFFAERPEGSVSTLKIQRTQQEDSAVYLCASRRALNTEAFFGQGTRLTVV.

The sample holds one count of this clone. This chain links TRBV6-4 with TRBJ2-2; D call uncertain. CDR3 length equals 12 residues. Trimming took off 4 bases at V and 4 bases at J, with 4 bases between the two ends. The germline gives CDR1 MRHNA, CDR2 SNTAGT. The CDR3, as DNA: TGTGCCAGCAGTGGAGGCACCGGGGAGCTGTTTTTT. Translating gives CASSGGTGELFF.

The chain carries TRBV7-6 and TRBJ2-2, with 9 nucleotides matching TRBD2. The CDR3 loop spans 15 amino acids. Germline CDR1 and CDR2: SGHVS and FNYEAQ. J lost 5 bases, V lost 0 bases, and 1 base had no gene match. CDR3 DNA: TGTGCCAGCAGCTTAGCTAGCGGGAGTACCGGGGAGCTGTTTTTT. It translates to CASSLASGSTGELFF. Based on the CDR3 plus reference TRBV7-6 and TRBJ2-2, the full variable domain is GAGVSQSPRYKVTKRGQDVALRCDPISGHVSLYWYRQALGQGPEFLTYFNYEAQQDKSGLPNDRFSAERPEGSISTLTIQRTEQRDSAMYRCASSLASGSTGELFFGEGSRLTVL.

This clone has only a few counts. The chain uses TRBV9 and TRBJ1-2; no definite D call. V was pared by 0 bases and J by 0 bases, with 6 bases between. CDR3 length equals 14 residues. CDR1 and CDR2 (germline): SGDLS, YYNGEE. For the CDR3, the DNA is TGTGCCAGCAGCGTAGCGTCCGCTAACTATGGCTACACCTTC. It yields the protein CASSVASANYGYTF.

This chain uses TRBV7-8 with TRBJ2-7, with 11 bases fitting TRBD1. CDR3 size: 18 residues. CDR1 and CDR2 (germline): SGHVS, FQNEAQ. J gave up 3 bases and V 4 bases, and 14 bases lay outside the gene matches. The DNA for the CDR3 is TGTGCCAGCAGCTCCGGACAGGGGGCCCAGGTAGGCCTCTACGAGCAGTACTTC. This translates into CASSSGQGAQVGLYEQYF.

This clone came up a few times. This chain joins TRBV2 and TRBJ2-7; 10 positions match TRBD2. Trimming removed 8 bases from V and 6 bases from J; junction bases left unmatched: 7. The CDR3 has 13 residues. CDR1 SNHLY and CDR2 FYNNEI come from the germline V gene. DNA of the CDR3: TGTGCCAGCTGGACTAGCGGCCGGGGCGAGCAGTACTTC. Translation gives CASWTSGRGEQYF.

CDR3 sequence (DNA): TGTGCCAGCAGCTTCACCGAGGACTATGGCTACACCTTC. It specifies CASSFTEDYGYTF. The chain links TRBV5-8 to TRBJ1-2; D is unresolved. This CDR3 is built from 13 residues. In germline, CDR1 is SGHTS, CDR2 YDEGEE. The V and J ends lost 2 bases and 3 bases respectively, with 8 bases between them.

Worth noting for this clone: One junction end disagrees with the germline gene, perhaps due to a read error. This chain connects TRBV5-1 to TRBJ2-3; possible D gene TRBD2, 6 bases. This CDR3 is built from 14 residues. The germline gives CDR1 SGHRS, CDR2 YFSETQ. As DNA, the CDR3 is TGCGCCAGCAGTTTGGTTGTGGGGGGAGATACGCAGTATTTT. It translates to CASSLVVGGDTQYF.

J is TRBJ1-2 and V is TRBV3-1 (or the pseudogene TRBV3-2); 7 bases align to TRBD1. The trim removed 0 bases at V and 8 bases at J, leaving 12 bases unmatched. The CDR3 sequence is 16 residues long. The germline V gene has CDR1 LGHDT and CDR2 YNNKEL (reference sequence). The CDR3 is CASSQDVGTVPLGYTF. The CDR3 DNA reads TGTGCCAGCAGCCAAGACGTTGGGACAGTGCCTCTGGGCTACACCTTC.

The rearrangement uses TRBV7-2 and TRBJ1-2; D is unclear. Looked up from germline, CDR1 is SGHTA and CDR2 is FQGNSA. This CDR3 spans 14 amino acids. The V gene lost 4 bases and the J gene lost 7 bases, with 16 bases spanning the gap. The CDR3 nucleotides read TGTGCCAGCAGCTCCCGAGCCCCCCGGAGTGGCTACACCTTC. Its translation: CASSSRAPRSGYTF.

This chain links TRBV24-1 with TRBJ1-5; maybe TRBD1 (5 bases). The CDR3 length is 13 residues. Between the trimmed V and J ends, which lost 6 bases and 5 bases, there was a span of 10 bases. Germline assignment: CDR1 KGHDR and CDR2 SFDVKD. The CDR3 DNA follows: TGTGCCACCAGTCAAGGGGCTCATCAGCCCCAGCATTTT. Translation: CATSQGAHQPQHF.

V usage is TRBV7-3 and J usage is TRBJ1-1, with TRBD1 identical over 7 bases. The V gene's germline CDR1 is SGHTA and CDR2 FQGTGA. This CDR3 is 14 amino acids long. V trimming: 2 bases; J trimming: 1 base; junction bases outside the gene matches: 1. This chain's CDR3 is CASSLQGENTEAFF. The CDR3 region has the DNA TGTGCCAGCAGCTTACAGGGGGAGAACACTGAAGCTTTCTTT.

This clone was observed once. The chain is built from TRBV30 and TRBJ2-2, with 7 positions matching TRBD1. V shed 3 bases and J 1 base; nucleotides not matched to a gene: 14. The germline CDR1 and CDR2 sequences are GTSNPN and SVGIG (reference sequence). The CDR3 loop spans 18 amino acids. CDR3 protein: CAWSRGGGTDLNTGELFF. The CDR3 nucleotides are TGTGCCTGGAGCAGGGGTGGTGGGACAGACTTGAACACCGGGGAGCTGTTTTTT.

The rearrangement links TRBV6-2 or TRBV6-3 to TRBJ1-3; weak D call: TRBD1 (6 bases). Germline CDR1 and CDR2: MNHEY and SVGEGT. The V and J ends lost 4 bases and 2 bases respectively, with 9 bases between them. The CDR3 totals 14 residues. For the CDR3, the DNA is TGTGCCAGCAGTTCAGCAGGGGCTGGAAACACCATATATTTT. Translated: CASSSAGAGNTIYF.

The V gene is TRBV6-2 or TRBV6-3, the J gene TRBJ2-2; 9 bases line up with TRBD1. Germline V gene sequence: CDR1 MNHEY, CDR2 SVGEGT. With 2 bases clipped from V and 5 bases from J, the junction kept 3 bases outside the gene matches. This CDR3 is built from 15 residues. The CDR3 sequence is CASSYGTGTTGELFF. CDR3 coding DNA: TGTGCCAGCAGTTACGGGACAGGGACGACCGGGGAGCTGTTTTTT.

CDR3 region: CASSLDRSGEQYF. CDR3 in DNA: TGTGCCAGCAGCTTGGACAGGTCGGGGGAGCAGTACTTC. V is TRBV7-6 and J is TRBJ2-7; TRBD1 matches 7 bases. The J segment lost 7 bases and the V segment lost 3 bases, leaving 6 bases of the junction unmatched. This CDR3 is built from 13 residues. The germline gives CDR1 SGHVS, CDR2 FNYEAQ.

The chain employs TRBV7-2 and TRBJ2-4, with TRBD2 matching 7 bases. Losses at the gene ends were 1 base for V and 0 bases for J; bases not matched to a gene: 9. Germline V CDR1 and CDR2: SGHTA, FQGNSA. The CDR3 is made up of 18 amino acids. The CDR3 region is CASSLGASGLLAKNIQYF. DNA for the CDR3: TGTGCCAGCAGCTTAGGGGCTAGCGGCCTACTAGCCAAAAACATTCAGTACTTC.

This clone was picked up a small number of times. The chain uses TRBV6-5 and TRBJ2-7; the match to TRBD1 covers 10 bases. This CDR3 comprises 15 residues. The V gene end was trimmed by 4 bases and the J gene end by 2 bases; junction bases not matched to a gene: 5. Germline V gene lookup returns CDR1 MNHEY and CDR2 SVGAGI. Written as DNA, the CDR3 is TGTGCCAGCAGTTGGGGGACAGGGGACGCCTACGAGCAGTACTTC. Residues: CASSWGTGDAYEQYF.

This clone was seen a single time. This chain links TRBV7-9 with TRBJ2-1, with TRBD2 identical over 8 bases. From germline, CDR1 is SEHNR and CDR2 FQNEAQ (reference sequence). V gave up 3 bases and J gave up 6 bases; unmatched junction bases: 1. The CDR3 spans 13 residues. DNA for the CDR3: TGTGCCAGCAGCTTGACTAGCGCCAATGAGCAGTTCTTC. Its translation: CASSLTSANEQFF.

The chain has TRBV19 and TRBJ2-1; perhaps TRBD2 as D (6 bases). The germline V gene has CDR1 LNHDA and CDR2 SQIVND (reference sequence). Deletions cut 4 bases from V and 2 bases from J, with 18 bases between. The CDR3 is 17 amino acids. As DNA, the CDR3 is TGTGCCAGTAGTACCCGGGACTCTCAGGGCCCCTACAATGAGCAGTTCTTC. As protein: CASSTRDSQGPYNEQFF. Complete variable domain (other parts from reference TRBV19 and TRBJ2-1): DGGITQSPKYLFRKEGQNVTLSCEQNLNHDAMYWYRQDPGQGLRLIYYSQIVNDFQKGDIAEGYSVSREKKESFPLTVTSAQKNPTAFYLCASSTRDSQGPYNEQFFGPGTRLTVL.

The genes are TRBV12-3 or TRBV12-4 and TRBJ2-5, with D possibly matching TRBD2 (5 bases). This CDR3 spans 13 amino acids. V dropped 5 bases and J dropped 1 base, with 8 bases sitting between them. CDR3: CASSHRGQETQYF. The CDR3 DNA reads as TGTGCCAGCAGTCACCGGGGCCAAGAGACCCAGTACTTC.

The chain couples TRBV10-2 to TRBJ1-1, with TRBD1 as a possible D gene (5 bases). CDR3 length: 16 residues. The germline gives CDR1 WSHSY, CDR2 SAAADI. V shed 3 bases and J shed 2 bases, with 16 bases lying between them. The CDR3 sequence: CASSEGSGGRNTEAFF. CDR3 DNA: TGCGCCAGCAGTGAAGGATCGGGGGGGAGAAACACTGAAGCTTTCTTT.

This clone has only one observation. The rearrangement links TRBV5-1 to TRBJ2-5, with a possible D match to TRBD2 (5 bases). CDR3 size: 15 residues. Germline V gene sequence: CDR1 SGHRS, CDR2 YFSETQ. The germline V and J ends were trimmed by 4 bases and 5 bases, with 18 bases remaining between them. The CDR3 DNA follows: TGCGCCAGCAGCCCTGAGGGATTTCCCAGGGAGACCCAGTACTTC. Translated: CASSPEGFPRETQYF. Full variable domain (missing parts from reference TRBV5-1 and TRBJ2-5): KAGVTQTPRYLIKTRGQQVTLSCSPISGHRSVSWYQQTPGQGLQFLFEYFSETQRNKGNFPGRFSGRQFSNSRSEMNVSTLELGDSALYLCASSPEGFPRETQYFGPGTRLLVL.